This TCR beta chain was recorded in a study of T cell changes during pregnancy in multiple sclerosis. This CDR3 spans 13 amino acids. With 5 bases clipped from V and 6 bases from J, the junction kept 6 bases outside the gene matches. In germline, CDR1 is SGHTA, CDR2 FQGNSA. The protocol was immunoSEQ multiplex PCR, while the TCRdb copy is restricted to in-frame clones and leaves out a portion. There are 50,000 or so clones in the sample; around 92% occur only once, and 2% to 2.5% lies in the top ten. The sequencing here drew on peripheral blood, taken in the third trimester of pregnancy. The chain combines TRBV7-2 with TRBJ1-1, with TRBD1 matching over 7 bases. This sequence originates from a female donor with multiple sclerosis, enrolled in a pregnancy study. The CDR3 reads CASSRDREAEAFF. CDR3 in DNA: TGTGCCAGCAGCCGCGACAGGGAGGCTGAAGCTTTCTTT.